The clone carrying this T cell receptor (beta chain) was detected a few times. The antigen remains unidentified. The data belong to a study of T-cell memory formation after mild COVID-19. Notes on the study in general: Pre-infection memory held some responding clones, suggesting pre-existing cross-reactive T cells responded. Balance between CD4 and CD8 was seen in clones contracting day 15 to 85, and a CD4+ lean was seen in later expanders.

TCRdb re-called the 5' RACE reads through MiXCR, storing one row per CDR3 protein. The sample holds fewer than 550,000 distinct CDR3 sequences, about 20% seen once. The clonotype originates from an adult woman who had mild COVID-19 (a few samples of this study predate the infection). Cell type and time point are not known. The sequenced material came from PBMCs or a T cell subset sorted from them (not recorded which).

The CDR3 here is CASSTTGAVVKNIQYF. CDR3 bases: TGTGCCAGCTCAACTACAGGGGCTGTTGTCAAAAACATTCAGTACTTC. This sequence joins TRBV18 and TRBJ2-4, with TRBD1 identical over 7 bases. This CDR3 comprises 16 residues. Germline V gene data show CDR1 as KGHSH and CDR2 as LQKENI. Unmatched junction bases numbered 10, after V lost 5 bases and J lost 3 bases.